This T cell receptor (beta chain) emerged from a study of early T cells in non-severe SARS-CoV-2 infection. Researchers attached unique molecular identifiers to individual cDNA molecules. Via MiXCR, TCRdb re-called the 5' RACE reads, giving one row per CDR3 protein. Of around 57,000 distinct CDR3 sequences listed, around 8% were seen once; the top ten hold 8.5% to 10%. The CDR3 totals 15 residues. The V gene end was trimmed by 3 bases and the J gene end by 5 bases; junction bases not matched to a gene: 5. The rearrangement joins TRBV12-3 or TRBV12-4 to TRBJ2-1; 9 nucleotides line up with TRBD2. Sequencing was performed on whole blood. This receptor was obtained from an adult who was a healthcare worker with PCR-confirmed SARS-CoV-2 infection or an uninfected control (not recorded which). CDR3 in DNA: TGTGCCAGCAGTTTGCTCAGCGGGAGGAACAATGAGCAGTTCTTC. This sequence encodes CASSLLSGRNNEQFF.